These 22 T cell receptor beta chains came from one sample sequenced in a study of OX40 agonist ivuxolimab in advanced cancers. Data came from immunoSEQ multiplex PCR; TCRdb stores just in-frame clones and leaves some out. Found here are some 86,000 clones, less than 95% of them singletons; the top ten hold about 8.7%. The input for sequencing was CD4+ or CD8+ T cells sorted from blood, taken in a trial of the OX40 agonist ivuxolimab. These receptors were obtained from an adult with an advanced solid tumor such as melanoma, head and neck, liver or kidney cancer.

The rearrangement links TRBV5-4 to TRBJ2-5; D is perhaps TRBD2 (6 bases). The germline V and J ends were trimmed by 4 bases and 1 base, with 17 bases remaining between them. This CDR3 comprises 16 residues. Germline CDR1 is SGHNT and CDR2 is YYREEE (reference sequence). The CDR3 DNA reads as TGTGCCAGCAGCAGAAAGGTCTCTAGCGTCCAAGAGACCCAGTACTTC. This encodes CASSRKVSSVQETQYF.

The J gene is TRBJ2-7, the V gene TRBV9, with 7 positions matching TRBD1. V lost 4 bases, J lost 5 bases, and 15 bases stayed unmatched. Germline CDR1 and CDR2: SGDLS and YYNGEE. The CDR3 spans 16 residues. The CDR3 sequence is CASSLARDRPLDEQYF. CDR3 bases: TGTGCCAGCAGCTTAGCTAGGGACAGACCCTTGGACGAGCAGTACTTC.

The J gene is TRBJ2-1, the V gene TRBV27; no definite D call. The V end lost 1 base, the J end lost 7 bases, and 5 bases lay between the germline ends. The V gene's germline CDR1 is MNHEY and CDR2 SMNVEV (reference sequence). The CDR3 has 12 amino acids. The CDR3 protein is CASSLYGNEQFF. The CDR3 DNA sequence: TGTGCCAGCAGTTTATACGGGAATGAGCAGTTCTTC.

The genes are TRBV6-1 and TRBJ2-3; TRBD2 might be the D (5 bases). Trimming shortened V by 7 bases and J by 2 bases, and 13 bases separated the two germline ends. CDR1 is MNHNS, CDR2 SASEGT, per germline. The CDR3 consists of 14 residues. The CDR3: CASNLRVLTDTQYF. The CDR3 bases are TGTGCCAGCAACCTGAGGGTACTCACAGATACGCAGTATTTT.

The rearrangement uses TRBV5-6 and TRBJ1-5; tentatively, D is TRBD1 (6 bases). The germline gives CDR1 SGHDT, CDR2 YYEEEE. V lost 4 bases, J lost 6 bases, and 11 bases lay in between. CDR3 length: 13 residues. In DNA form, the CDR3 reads TGTGCCAGCAGCCCAGGGGCGAGTCAGCCCCAGCATTTT. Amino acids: CASSPGASQPQHF.

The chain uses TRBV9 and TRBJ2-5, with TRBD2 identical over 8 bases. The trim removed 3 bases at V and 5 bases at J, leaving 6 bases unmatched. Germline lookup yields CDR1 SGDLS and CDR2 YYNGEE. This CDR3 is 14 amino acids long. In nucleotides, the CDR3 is TGTGCCAGCAGCGGAAGCGGGAGACAGGAGACCCAGTACTTC. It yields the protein CASSGSGRQETQYF.

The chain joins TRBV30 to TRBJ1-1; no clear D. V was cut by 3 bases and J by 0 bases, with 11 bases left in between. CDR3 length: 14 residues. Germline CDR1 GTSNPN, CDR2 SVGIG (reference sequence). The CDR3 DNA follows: TGTGCCTGGAGATCAGGCTACATGAACACTGAAGCTTTCTTT. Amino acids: CAWRSGYMNTEAFF.

CDR3 bases: TGCGCCAGCAGCCATGACTCATCCTACAATGAGCAGTTCTTC. It encodes CASSHDSSYNEQFF. V usage is TRBV10-1 and J usage is TRBJ2-1; D is undetermined. The CDR3 is made up of 14 amino acids. Germline CDR1 and CDR2: WNHNN and SYGVQD (reference sequence). Trimming cost V 6 bases and J 1 base, with 10 bases left between them.

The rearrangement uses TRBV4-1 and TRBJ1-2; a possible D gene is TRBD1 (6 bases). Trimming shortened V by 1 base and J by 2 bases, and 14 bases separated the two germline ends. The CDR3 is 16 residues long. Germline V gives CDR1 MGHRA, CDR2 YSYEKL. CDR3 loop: CASSQARDINNYGYTF. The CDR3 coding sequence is TGCGCCAGCAGCCAAGCCCGGGACATAAACAACTATGGCTACACCTTC.

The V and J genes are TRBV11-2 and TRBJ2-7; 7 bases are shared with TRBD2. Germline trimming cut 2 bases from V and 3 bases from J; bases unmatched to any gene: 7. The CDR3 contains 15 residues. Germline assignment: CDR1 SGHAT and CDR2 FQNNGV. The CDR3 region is CASSLLSGIGYEQYF. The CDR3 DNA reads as TGTGCCAGCAGCTTACTCAGCGGGATCGGCTACGAGCAGTACTTC. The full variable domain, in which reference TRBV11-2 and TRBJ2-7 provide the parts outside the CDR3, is EAGVAQSPRYKIIEKRQSVAFWCNPISGHATLYWYQQILGQGPKLLIQFQNNGVVDDSQLPKDRFSAERLKGVDSTLKIQPAKLEDSAVYLCASSLLSGIGYEQYFGPGTRLTVT.

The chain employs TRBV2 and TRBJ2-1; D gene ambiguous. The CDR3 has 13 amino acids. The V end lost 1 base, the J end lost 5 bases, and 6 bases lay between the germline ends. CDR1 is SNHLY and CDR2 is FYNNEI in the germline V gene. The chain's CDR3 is CASSEGFHNEQFF. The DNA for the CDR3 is TGTGCCAGCAGTGAAGGGTTCCACAATGAGCAGTTCTTC.

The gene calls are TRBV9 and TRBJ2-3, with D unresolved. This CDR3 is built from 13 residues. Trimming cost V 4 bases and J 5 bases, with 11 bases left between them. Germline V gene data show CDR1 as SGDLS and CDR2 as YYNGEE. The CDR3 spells CASSFGPQDTQYF. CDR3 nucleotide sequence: TGTGCCAGCAGCTTTGGACCTCAAGATACGCAGTATTTT.

The CDR3: CASSQDRVDEAFF. In DNA, the CDR3 is TGCGCCAGCAGCCAAGACAGGGTAGATGAAGCTTTCTTT. The chain carries TRBV5-1 and TRBJ1-1; TRBD1 matches 7 bases. Germline V gene data show CDR1 as SGHRS and CDR2 as YFSETQ. Trimming removed 4 bases from V and 7 bases from J; junction bases left unmatched: 7. The CDR3 is made up of 13 amino acids.

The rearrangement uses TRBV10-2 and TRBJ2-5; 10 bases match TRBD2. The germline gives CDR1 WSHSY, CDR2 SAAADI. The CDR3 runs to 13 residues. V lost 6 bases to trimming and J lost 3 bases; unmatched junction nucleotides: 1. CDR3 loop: CASRLAGEETQYF. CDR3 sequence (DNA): TGCGCCAGCAGGCTAGCGGGAGAAGAGACCCAGTACTTC.

This CDR3 reads CASTGTRVETQYF. DNA for the CDR3: TGTGCCAGCACCGGGACTAGAGTAGAGACCCAGTACTTC. V is TRBV2 and J is TRBJ2-5; 8 nucleotides agree with TRBD2. The CDR3 is 13 residues long. V shed 7 bases and J 4 bases; nucleotides not matched to a gene: 5. Germline V gene sequence: CDR1 SNHLY, CDR2 FYNNEI.

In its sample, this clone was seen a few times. Here the CDR3 DNA reads TGTGCCAGCAGCGCGGTACTAGCGGGAGGCTACGAGCAGTACTTC. It translates to CASSAVLAGGYEQYF. The chain employs TRBV5-5 and TRBJ2-7, with 12 bases fitting TRBD2. The CDR3 totals 15 residues. Trimming at V came to 4 bases and at J to 3 bases, leaving 5 bases not matched to a gene. Germline V gives CDR1 SGHKS, CDR2 YYEKEE (reference sequence).

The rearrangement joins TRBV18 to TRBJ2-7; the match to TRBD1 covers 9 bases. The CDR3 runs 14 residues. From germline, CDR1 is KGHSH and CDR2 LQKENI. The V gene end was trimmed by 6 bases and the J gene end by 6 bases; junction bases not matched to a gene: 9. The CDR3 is CASSPGTGSGEQYF. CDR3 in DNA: TGTGCCAGCTCCCCAGGGACAGGGAGCGGCGAGCAGTACTTC.

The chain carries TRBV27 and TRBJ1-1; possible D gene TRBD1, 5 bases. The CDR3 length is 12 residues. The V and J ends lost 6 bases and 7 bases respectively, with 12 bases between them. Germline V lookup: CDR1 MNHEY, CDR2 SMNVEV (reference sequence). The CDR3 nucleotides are TGTGCCAGCAGGCAGGGTTACGGTGAAGCTTTCTTT. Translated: CASRQGYGEAFF.

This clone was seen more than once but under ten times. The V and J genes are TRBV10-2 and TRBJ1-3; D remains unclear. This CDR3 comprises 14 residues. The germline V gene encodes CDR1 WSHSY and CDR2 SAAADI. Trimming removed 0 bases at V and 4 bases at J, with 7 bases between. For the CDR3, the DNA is TGCGCCAGCAGTGAGTCAGGAAGGGGAAACACCATATATTTT. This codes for CASSESGRGNTIYF.

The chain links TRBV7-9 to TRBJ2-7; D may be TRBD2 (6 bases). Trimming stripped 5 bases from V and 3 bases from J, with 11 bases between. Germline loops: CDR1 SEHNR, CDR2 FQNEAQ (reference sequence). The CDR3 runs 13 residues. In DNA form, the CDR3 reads TGTGCCAGCAGCCCCGGGAGAAACTACGAGCAGTACTTC. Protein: CASSPGRNYEQYF. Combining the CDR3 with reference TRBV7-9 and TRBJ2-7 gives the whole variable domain DTGVSQNPRHKITKRGQNVTFRCDPISEHNRLYWYRQTLGQGPEFLTYFQNEAQLEKSRLLSDRFSAERPKGSFSTLEIQRTEQGDSAMYLCASSPGRNYEQYFGPGTRLTVT.

CDR3: CASSSRDRVVSEQYF. The DNA for the CDR3 is TGTGCCAGCAGCAGCCGGGACAGGGTTGTTTCTGAGCAGTACTTC. The gene calls are TRBV7-3 and TRBJ2-7; TRBD1 matches 9 bases. Trimming removed 5 bases from V and 7 bases from J; junction bases left unmatched: 12. The CDR3 sequence is 15 residues long. CDR1 is SGHTA, CDR2 FQGTGA, per germline.

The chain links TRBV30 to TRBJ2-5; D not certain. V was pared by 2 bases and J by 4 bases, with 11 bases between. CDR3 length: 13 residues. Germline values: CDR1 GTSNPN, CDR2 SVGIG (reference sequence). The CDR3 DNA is TGTGCCTGGAGTTTGGCATTTTTAGAGACCCAGTACTTC. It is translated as CAWSLAFLETQYF.